The 12 T cell receptor beta chains listed next were all sequenced from one sample in a study of HIV-infected patients and healthy controls. Whole blood was used without fractionation, so all unsorted peripheral T cells were included. 400 to 550 ng RNA was reverse transcribed with alpha and beta constant-region primers. Each of the alpha and beta chains got its own library through chain-specific third strand synthesis with indices. TCRdb analysed the 5' RACE reads with MiXCR anew, one entry per CDR3 protein. The sample lists some 10,000 distinct CDR3 sequences, around 7.5% occurring once. The sequenced sample consisted of blood. All receptors come from an adult in good health.

This clonotype turned up a few times. The chain joins TRBV7-6 to TRBJ2-1; possible D gene TRBD2, 7 bases. CDR1 is SGHVS and CDR2 is FNYEAQ in the germline V gene. This CDR3 is built from 18 residues. The V end was cut by 5 bases, the J end by 6 bases, with 26 bases between. The CDR3 here is CASSQYRDRGGDRNEQFF. The CDR3 bases are TGTGCCAGCAGCCAATATCGGGATCGAGGGGGGGACCGCAATGAGCAGTTCTTC.

This clonotype is termed large. The chain is built from TRBV6-4 and TRBJ2-2; 11 bases are a match to TRBD2. Germline lookup yields CDR1 MRHNA and CDR2 SNTAGT. The CDR3 length is 15 residues. Trimming at V came to 6 bases and at J to 7 bases, leaving 7 bases not matched to a gene. The CDR3 DNA reads as TGTGCCAGCAGCGCGCTAGCGGGGGGTCACGGGGAGCTGTTTTTT. It specifies CASSALAGGHGELFF.

By share, this clonotype ranks as medium-sized. The V gene is TRBV7-2, the J gene TRBJ2-1; TRBD2 is a possible D gene (5 bases). Germline V gene sequence: CDR1 SGHTA, CDR2 FQGNSA. The CDR3 is 14 amino acids. Trimming took 0 bases from V and 7 from J, leaving 10 bases between them. The CDR3 nucleotides are TGTGCCAGCAGCTTAGCTCGGGGTAGGAATGAGCAGTTCTTC. The encoded protein is CASSLARGRNEQFF.

Relative to its sample, this clonotype is medium-sized. The chain couples TRBV5-6 to TRBJ1-2; 9 bases are shared with TRBD1. This CDR3 has 17 amino acids. In germline, CDR1 is SGHDT, CDR2 YYEEEE. V trimming: 3 bases; J trimming: 4 bases; junction bases outside the gene matches: 13. The CDR3 reads CASSSGTGLSLSYGYTF. CDR3 DNA: TGTGCCAGCAGCTCCGGGACAGGGTTGTCATTGAGCTATGGCTACACCTTC.

This clonotype was seen many times. This chain connects TRBV19 to TRBJ1-2, with 8 bases aligning to TRBD1. With 7 bases clipped from V and 0 bases from J, the junction kept 4 bases outside the gene matches. Per germline, CDR1 LNHDA and CDR2 SQIVND (reference sequence). The CDR3 sequence is 14 residues long. CDR3 in amino acids: CASTPDRANYGYTF. As DNA, the CDR3 is TGTGCCAGTACCCCGGACAGGGCTAACTATGGCTACACCTTC.

In this sample, this clonotype turned up many times. The chain carries TRBV3-1 and TRBJ2-3; no definite D call. The ends were cut back, 1 base at V and 14 bases at J, with 13 bases in the middle. Germline CDR1 is LGHDT and CDR2 is YNNKEL (reference sequence). This CDR3 has 12 residues. CDR3 sequence: CASSQGSTPLYF. CDR3 coding DNA: TGTGCCAGCAGCCAAGGCTCTACTCCGCTGTATTTT.

By frequency in the sample, this clonotype is medium-sized. The V call is TRBV3-1, the J call TRBJ2-3; D call uncertain. This CDR3 comprises 13 residues. In germline, CDR1 is LGHDT, CDR2 YNNKEL (reference sequence). Trimming removed 4 bases at V and 0 bases at J, with 5 bases between. In DNA form, the CDR3 reads TGTGCCAGCAGCCTCTCCAGCACAGATACGCAGTATTTT. Translation gives CASSLSSTDTQYF.

This clonotype was recorded many times. The chain is built from TRBV30 and TRBJ2-2; D not resolved. V was trimmed by 7 bases and J by 6 bases, leaving 12 bases between them. The CDR3 is 12 residues long. Germline V CDR1 and CDR2: GTSNPN, SVGIG (reference sequence). The CDR3 here is CASSGGAGELFF. The CDR3 DNA sequence: TGTGCCTCCTCCGGTGGGGCCGGGGAGCTGTTTTTT.

By share of the sample, this clonotype is medium-sized. The chain combines TRBV7-2 with TRBJ2-3, with TRBD2 as a possible D gene (6 bases). Trimming shortened V by 2 bases and J by 4 bases, and 13 bases separated the two germline ends. The germline V gene encodes CDR1 SGHTA and CDR2 FQGNSA. The CDR3 loop spans 15 amino acids. The CDR3 region has the DNA TGTGCCAGCAGCTTAATTGGAGGGCCGGCAGATACGCAGTATTTT. Translating it yields CASSLIGGPADTQYF.

This clonotype counts as medium-sized. V and J are TRBV3-1 and TRBJ1-2; no clear D. Germline assignment: CDR1 LGHDT and CDR2 YNNKEL (reference sequence). The CDR3 is 13 amino acids. V was shortened by 1 base and J by 6 bases, with 9 bases between the two germline ends. The CDR3 loop is CASSQGPGNGYTF. CDR3 coding DNA: TGTGCCAGCAGCCAAGGTCCGGGTAATGGCTACACCTTC. The full variable domain, completed using reference TRBV3-1 and TRBJ1-2, is DTAVSQTPKYLVTQMGNDKSIKCEQNLGHDTMYWYKQDSKKFLKIMFSYNNKELIINETVPNRFSPKSPDKAHLNLHINSLELGDSAVYFCASSQGPGNGYTFGSGTRLTVV.

The chain is built from TRBV6-2 or TRBV6-3 and TRBJ2-7, with 10 bases fitting TRBD1. The length of the CDR3 is 14 residues. Germline assignment: CDR1 MNHEY and CDR2 SVGEGT. The V gene end was trimmed by 2 bases and the J gene end by 6 bases; junction bases not matched to a gene: 4. The CDR3 spells CASSYQGTGAEQYF. Written as DNA, the CDR3 is TGTGCCAGCAGTTACCAGGGGACAGGGGCCGAGCAGTACTTC.

This chain joins TRBV4-3 and TRBJ2-3; D may be TRBD1 (5 bases). The V and J ends lost 6 bases and 3 bases respectively, with 13 bases between them. The germline V gene has CDR1 LGHNA and CDR2 YSLEER. The CDR3 consists of 14 residues. The CDR3 region has the DNA TGCGCCAGCAGACAGGAACCCTCGACAGATACGCAGTATTTT. Protein product: CASRQEPSTDTQYF.